The subject of this entry is one T cell receptor (beta chain). Its cognate antigen is unknown. The entry originates in a study of chemoradiotherapy in HPV16-positive cancers. Study-level information: Functional T-cell assays on two HPV16-positive patients' cells defined candidate HPV-specific clones and common TCR motifs.

Samples were taken several times over chemoradiotherapy. V was trimmed by 7 bases and J by 4 bases, leaving 20 bases between them. Germline values: CDR1 LNHDA, CDR2 SQIVND (reference sequence). The CDR3 consists of 17 residues. This table comes from immunoSEQ multiplex PCR, and its TCRdb copy is limited to in-frame clones, with some not included. Among about 12,000 clones listed, approximately 75% were seen once. Findings and limits, study-wide: Candidate HPV-specific clones and E7-related TCR motifs grew in tumor during treatment.

Collection of the sample occurred from a patient who underwent chemoradiotherapy. The TCR was taken from a human donor with HPV-associated anogenital cancer. The rearrangement links TRBV19 to TRBJ2-6, with TRBD1 as a possible D gene (6 bases). The CDR3 loop reads CASTDRDKISGANVLTF. In DNA form, the CDR3 reads TGTGCCAGTACGGACCGGGACAAAATTTCAGGGGCCAACGTCCTGACTTTC.